These T cell receptor beta chains were read from a single sample in a study of blood T cell repertoires in COVID-19. The repertoire was sequenced with immunoSEQ multiplex PCR; TCRdb's copy has only in-frame clones and lacks some. The sample yields 25,000 to 35,000 clones, more than 75% seen once. Sequenced material: peripheral blood. These receptors were taken from a human donor in a cohort sampled during active COVID-19. The donor label of this sample is uncertain. The CDR3 runs from the conserved cysteine through the conserved F or W. A D gene is named only where the DNA matches it firmly. Part of the rows lack a size; the others show once, few, many or a class for expanded clones.

abundance,d_gene,j_gene,v_gene,CDR3nt,CDR3aa
NA,NA,TRBJ1-4,TRBV10-2,TGCGCCAGCAGTGGGGCAGGGTCGGCAACTAATGAAAAACTGTTTTTT,CASSGAGSATNEKLFF
once,NA,TRBJ1-1,TRBV20-1,TGCAGTGCTATCAGGGTCTTTAGGGCTTTCTTT,CSAIRVFRAFF
NA,NA,TRBJ2-1,TRBV7-9,TGTGCCAGCAGCTTCACAGGGAATCTCGAATTCTTC,CASSFTGNLEFF
NA,NA,TRBJ2-1,TRBV14,TGTGCCAGCAGCCAAGGGACTGGTGAGCAGTTCTTC,CASSQGTGEQFF
NA,TRBD1,TRBJ2-2,TRBV5-6,TGTGCCAGCAGCTGGACAGGGAGGAACACCGGGGAGCTGTTTTTT,CASSWTGRNTGELFF
NA,NA,TRBJ1-2,TRBV5-6,TGTGCCAGCAGCTTGGTATCCGTCTATGGCTACACCTTC,CASSLVSVYGYTF
NA,TRBD1,TRBJ2-6,TRBV7-9,TGTGCCAGCAGCGACAACAGGGGCCTAGACCTCTGGGCCAACGTCCTGACTTTC,CASSDNRGLDLWANVLTF
medium-sized,TRBD1,TRBJ2-7,TRBV27,TGTGCCAGCAGCAGACAGGGATACGAGCAGTACTTC,CASSRQGYEQYF
NA,TRBD2,TRBJ2-5,TRBV5-1,TGCGCCAGCAGCTTGGCCGGGGGGGAGACCCAGTACTTC,CASSLAGGETQYF
NA,TRBD1,TRBJ1-2,TRBV6-6,TGTGCCAGCAGTTCCCTAGACAGGGTTGGCTACACCTTC,CASSSLDRVGYTF
NA,TRBD2,TRBJ2-1,TRBV9,TGTGCCAGCAGCCTAACAGGACTAGCGGCTAGCTCCTACAATGAGCAGTTCTTC,CASSLTGLAASSYNEQFF
NA,NA,TRBJ2-5,TRBV3-1/TRBV3-2,TGTGCCAGCAGCCCCGCCACCCGGTCGTACCAAGAGACCCAGTACTTC,CASSPATRSYQETQYF
NA,NA,TRBJ2-5,TRBV6-5,TGTGCCAGCAGTTACTCGAGCCAGGGCAGGGAGACCCAGTACTTC,CASSYSSQGRETQYF
NA,NA,TRBJ1-5,TRBV6-5,TGTGCCAGCAGCCGGGACCGGACTATCAATCAGCCCCAGCATTTT,CASSRDRTINQPQHF
NA,NA,TRBJ2-7,TRBV27,TGTGCCAGCAGTTTCGGGGTGAGCTACGAGCAGTACTTC,CASSFGVSYEQYF
NA,TRBD1,TRBJ2-7,TRBV4-1,TGCGCCAGCAGCTCGGGACAGTTGAGCTCCTACGAGCAGTACTTC,CASSSGQLSSYEQYF
few,TRBD2,TRBJ2-1,TRBV5-1,TGCGCCAGCAGCTTGACTAGCGGGAGTTCCTACAATGAGCAGTTCTTC,CASSLTSGSSYNEQFF
NA,NA,TRBJ1-1,TRBV6-5,TGTGCCAGCAGAAACATGAACACTGAAGCTTTCTTT,CASRNMNTEAFF
NA,TRBD1,TRBJ2-2,TRBV24-1,TGTGCCACCGGGCCGGGGACAGGATACACCGGGGAGCTGTTTTTT,CATGPGTGYTGELFF
NA,NA,TRBJ2-1,TRBV5-6,TGTGCCAGCAGCCTCTACAATGAGCAGTTCTTC,CASSLYNEQFF
NA,NA,TRBJ1-1,TRBV11-2,TGTGCCAGCAGCTTAGGATTCGGCGGCGACACTGAAGCTTTCTTT,CASSLGFGGDTEAFF
NA,NA,TRBJ2-7,TRBV5-6,TGTGCCAGCAGCTGGCTCGGGCTAGCTGACGAGCAGTACTTC,CASSWLGLADEQYF
NA,TRBD1,TRBJ1-3,TRBV5-1,TGCGCCAGCAGCACCGGACAGGGCGTGCCTGGAAACACCATATATTTT,CASSTGQGVPGNTIYF
NA,NA,TRBJ2-3,TRBV19,TGTGCCAGTAGTATATCCGAGTCCGTCGTCGATACGCAGTATTTT,CASSISESVVDTQYF
NA,TRBD2,TRBJ2-5,TRBV24-1,TGTGCCACCAGTGATTCTTGGACTAGCGGAGAGACCCAGTACTTC,CATSDSWTSGETQYF
NA,TRBD2,TRBJ2-1,TRBV5-1,TGCGCCAGCAGCTTGGACGGGGGACTAGCGGTGAAGAATGAGCAGTTCTTC,CASSLDGGLAVKNEQFF
NA,NA,TRBJ1-6,TRBV12-3/TRBV12-4,TGTGCCAGCAGTCGAGCGGATTCACCCCTCCACTTT,CASSRADSPLHF
NA,TRBD2,TRBJ2-1,TRBV5-4,TGTGCCAGCAGCTTGCCCGGGACTAGCGGAGCAAGCTCCTACAATGAGCAGTTCTTC,CASSLPGTSGASSYNEQFF
NA,TRBD2,TRBJ2-1,TRBV27,TGTGCCAGCAGTTTAAAAGGCGGGAGGCGGGAGCAGTTCTTC,CASSLKGGRREQFF
NA,TRBD1,TRBJ1-2,TRBV2,TGTGCCAGCAGTCCGTGGACAGGGGTAATCTATGGCTACACCTTC,CASSPWTGVIYGYTF
NA,TRBD2,TRBJ2-5,TRBV4-1,TGCGCCAGCAGCCAAGATTTGACTAGCGGGAGGGCCGGGGAGACCCAGTACTTC,CASSQDLTSGRAGETQYF